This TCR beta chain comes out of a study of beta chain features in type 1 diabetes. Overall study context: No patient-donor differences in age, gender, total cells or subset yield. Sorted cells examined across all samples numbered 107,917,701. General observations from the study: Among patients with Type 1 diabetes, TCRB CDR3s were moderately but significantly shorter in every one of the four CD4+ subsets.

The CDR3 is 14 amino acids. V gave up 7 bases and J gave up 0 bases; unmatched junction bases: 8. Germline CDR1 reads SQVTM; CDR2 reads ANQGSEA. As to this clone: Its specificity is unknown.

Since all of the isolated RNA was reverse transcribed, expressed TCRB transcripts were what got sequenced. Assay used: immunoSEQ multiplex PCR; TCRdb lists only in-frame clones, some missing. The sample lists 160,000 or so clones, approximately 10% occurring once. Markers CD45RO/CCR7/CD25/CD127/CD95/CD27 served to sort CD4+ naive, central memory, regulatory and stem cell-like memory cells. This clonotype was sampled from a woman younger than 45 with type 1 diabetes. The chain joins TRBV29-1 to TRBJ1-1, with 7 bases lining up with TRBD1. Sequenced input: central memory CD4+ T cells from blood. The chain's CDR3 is CSGGTGEMNTEAFF. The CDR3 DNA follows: TGCAGCGGAGGCACAGGGGAAATGAACACTGAAGCTTTCTTT. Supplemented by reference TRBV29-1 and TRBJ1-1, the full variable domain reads SAVISQKPSRDICQRGTSLTIQCQVDSQVTMMFWYRQQPGQSLTLIATANQGSEATYESGFVIDKFPISRPNLTFSTLTVSNMSPEDSSIYLCSGGTGEMNTEAFFGQGTRLTVV.